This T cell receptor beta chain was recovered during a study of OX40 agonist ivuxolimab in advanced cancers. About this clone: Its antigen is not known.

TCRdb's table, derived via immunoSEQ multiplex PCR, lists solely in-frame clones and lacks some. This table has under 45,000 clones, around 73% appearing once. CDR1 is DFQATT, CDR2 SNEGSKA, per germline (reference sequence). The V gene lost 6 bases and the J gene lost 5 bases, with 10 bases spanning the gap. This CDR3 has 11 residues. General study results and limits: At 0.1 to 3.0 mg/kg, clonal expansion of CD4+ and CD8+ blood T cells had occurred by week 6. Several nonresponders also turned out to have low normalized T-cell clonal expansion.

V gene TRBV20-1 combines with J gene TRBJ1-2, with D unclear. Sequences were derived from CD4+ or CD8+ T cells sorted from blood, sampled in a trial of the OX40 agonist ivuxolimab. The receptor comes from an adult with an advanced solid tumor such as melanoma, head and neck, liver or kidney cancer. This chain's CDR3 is CSALAGYGYTF. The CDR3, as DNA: TGCAGTGCCCTGGCGGGGTATGGCTACACCTTC.